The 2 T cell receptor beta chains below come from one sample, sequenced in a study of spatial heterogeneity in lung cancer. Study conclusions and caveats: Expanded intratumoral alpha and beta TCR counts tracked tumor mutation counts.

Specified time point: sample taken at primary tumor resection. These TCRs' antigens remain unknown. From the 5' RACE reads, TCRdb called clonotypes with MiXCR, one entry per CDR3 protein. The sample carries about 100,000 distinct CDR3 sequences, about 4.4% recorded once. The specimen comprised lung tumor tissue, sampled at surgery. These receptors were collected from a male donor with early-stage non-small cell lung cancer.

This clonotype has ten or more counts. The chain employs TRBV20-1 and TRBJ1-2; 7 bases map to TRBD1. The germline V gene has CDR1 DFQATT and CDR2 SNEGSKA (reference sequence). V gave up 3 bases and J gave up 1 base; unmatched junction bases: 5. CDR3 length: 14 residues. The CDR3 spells CSASQGVLNYGYTF. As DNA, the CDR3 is TGCAGTGCTAGTCAGGGGGTCCTTAACTATGGCTACACCTTC.

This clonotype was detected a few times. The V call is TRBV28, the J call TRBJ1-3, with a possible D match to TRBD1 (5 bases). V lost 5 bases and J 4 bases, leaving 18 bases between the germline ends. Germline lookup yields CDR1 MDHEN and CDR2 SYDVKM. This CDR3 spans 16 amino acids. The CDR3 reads CASSPHPAGHGNTIYF. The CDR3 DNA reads TGTGCCAGCAGTCCCCACCCGGCAGGGCACGGAAACACCATATATTTT. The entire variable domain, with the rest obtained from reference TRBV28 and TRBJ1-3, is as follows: DVKVTQSSRYLVKRTGEKVFLECVQDMDHENMFWYRQDPGLGLRLIYFSYDVKMKEKGDIPEGYSVSREKKERFSLILESASTNQTSMYLCASSPHPAGHGNTIYFGEGSWLTVV.